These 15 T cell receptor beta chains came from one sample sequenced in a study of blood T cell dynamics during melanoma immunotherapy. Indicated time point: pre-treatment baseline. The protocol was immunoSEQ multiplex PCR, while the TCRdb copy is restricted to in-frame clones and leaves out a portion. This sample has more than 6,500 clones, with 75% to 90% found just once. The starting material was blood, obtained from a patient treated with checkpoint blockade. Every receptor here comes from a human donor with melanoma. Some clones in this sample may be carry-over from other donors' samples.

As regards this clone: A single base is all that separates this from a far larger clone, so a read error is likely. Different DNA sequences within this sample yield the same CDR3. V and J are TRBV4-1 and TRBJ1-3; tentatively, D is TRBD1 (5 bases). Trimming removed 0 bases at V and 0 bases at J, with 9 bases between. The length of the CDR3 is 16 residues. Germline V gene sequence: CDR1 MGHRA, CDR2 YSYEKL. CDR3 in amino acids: CASSQETRVSGNTIYF. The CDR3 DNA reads TGCGCCAGCAGCCAAGAGACCAGGGTCTCTGGAAACACCATATATTTT.

CDR3 in amino acids: CASSSGNEGNNEQFF. DNA for the CDR3: TGCGCCAGCAGCAGCGGGAACGAAGGTAACAATGAGCAGTTCTTC. This rearrangement joins TRBV5-1 to TRBJ2-1; 7 bases are shared with TRBD2. The CDR3 consists of 15 residues. Germline V gene sequence: CDR1 SGHRS, CDR2 YFSETQ. The V segment lost 4 bases and the J segment 5 bases; nucleotides outside the gene matches: 9.

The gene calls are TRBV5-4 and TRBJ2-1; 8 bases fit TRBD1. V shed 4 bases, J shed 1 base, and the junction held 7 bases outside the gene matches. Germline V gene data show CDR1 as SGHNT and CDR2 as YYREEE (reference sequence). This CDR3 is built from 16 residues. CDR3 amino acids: CASSPDRDWSYNEQFF. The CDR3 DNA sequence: TGTGCCAGCAGCCCGGACAGGGATTGGTCCTACAATGAGCAGTTCTTC.

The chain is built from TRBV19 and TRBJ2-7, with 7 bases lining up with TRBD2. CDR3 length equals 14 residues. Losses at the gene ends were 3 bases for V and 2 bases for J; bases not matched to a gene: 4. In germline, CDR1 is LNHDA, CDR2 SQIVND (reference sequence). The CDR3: CASSMGAGPYEQYF. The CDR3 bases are TGTGCCAGTAGTATGGGAGCGGGACCCTACGAGCAGTACTTC.

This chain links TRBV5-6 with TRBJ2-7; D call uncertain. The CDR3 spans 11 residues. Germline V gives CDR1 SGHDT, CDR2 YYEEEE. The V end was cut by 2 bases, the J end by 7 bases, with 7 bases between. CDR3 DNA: TGTGCCAGCAGCTTCAGGAGAGAGCAGTACTTC. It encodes CASSFRREQYF.

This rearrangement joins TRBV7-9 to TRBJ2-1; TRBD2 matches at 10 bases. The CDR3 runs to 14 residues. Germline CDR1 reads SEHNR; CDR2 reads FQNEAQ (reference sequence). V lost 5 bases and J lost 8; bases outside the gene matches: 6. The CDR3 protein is CASSLSGTSDEQFF. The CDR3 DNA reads TGTGCCAGCAGCCTATCCGGGACTAGCGATGAGCAGTTCTTC.

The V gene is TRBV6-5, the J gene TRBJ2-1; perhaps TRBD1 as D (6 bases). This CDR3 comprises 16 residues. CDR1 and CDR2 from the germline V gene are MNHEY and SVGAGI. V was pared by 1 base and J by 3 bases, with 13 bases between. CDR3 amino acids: CASSYLVPRGYNEQFF. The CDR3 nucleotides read TGTGCCAGCAGTTACTTAGTGCCCAGGGGCTACAATGAGCAGTTCTTC.

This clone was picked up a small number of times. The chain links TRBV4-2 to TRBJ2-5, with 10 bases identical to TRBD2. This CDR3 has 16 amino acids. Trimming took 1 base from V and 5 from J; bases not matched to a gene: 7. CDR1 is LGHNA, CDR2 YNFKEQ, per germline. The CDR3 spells CASSQVASGRGETQYF. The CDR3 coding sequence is TGTGCCAGCAGCCAAGTGGCAAGCGGGAGGGGGGAGACCCAGTACTTC.

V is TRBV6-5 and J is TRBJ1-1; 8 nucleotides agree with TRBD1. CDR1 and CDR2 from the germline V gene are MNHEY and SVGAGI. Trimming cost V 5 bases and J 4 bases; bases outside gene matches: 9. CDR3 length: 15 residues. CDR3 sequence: CASSRVGQVGTEAFF. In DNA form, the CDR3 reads TGTGCCAGCAGTCGCGTGGGACAGGTCGGCACTGAAGCTTTCTTT.

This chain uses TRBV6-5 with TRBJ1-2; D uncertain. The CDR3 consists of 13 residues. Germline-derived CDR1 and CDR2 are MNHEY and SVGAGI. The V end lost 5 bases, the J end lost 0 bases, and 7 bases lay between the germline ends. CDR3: CASSPDPNYGYTF. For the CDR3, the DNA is TGTGCCAGCAGTCCCGACCCTAACTATGGCTACACCTTC.

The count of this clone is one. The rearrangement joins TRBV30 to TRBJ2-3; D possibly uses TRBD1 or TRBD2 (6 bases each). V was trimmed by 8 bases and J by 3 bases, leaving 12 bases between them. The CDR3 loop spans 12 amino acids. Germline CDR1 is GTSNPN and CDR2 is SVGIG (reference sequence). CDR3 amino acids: CAGGGTTDTQYF. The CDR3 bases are TGTGCCGGGGGCGGGACTACAGATACGCAGTATTTT.

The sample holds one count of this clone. CDR3 bases: TGTGCCAGCAGCGTAGTAGGGGAAGGCTATGGCTACACCTTC. Its translation is CASSVVGEGYGYTF. J is TRBJ1-2 and V is TRBV9; possible D gene TRBD1, 5 bases. The germline V gene has CDR1 SGDLS and CDR2 YYNGEE. V dropped 0 bases and J dropped 4 bases, with 10 bases sitting between them. This CDR3 comprises 14 residues.

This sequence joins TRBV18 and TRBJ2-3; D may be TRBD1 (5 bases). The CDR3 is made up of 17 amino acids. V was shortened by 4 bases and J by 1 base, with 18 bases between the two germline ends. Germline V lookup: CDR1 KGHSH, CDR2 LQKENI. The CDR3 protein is CASSLQNQGGGTDTQYF. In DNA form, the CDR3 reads TGTGCCAGCTCACTCCAAAATCAGGGTGGTGGCACAGATACGCAGTATTTT.

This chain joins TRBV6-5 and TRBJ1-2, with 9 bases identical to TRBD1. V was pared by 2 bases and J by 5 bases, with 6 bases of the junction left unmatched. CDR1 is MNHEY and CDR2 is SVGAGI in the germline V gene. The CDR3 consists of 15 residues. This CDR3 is CASSYEETGGYGYTF. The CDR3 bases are TGTGCCAGCAGTTACGAAGAGACAGGGGGATATGGCTACACCTTC.

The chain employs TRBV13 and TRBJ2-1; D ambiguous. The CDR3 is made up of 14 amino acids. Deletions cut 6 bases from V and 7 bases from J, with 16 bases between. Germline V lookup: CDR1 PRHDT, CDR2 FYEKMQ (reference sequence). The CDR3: CASRWKGTRNEQFF. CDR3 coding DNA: TGTGCCAGCAGATGGAAGGGTACTCGGAATGAGCAGTTCTTC.